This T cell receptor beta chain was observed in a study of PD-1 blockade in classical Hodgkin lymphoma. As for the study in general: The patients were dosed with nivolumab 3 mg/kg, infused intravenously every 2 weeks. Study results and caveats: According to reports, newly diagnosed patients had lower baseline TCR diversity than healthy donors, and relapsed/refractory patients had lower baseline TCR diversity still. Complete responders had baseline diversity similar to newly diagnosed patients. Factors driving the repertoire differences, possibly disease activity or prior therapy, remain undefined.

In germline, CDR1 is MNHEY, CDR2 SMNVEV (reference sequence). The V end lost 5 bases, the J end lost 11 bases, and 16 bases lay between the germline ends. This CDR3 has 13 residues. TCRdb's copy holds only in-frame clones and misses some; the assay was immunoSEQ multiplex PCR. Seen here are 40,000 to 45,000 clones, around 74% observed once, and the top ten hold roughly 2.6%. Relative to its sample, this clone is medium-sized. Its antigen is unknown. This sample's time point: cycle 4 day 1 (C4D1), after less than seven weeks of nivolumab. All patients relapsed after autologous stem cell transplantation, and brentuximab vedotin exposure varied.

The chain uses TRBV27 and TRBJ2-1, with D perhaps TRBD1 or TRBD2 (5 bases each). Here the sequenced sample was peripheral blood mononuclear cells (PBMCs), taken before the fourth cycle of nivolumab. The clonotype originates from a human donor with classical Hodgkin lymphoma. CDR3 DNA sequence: TGTGCCAGCAGTCCCGGGACCGCTATTCAGCAGTTCTTC. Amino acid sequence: CASSPGTAIQQFF.